The entry below gives a single TCR beta chain sequence along with its context. Antigen: not known. Data came from immunoSEQ multiplex PCR; TCRdb stores just in-frame clones and leaves some out. Of about 1.5 million clones listed, roughly 96% are singletons. This specimen belongs to a study of shared clonotypes between healthy human individuals. On the study more broadly: Researchers drew samples from two women and a few men aged 18 to 49. Broader study findings: Clonotypes that were shared across a handful of donors made up around 5% of naive CD4 clonotypes.

Trimming removed 4 bases from V and 6 bases from J; junction bases left unmatched: 3. This CDR3 is built from 14 residues. Germline assignment: CDR1 SGHTA and CDR2 FQGTGA. The sequenced material came from naive CD4+ T cells sorted from blood. The subset denotes: CD45RA+ positively selected. This receptor was identified in a man younger than 45 in good health. The chain employs TRBV7-3 and TRBJ2-2; 9 nucleotides match TRBD1. The CDR3 nucleotides are TGTGCCAGCAGCTCGACAGGGGGAGCCGGGGAGCTGTTTTTT. Translation: CASSSTGGAGELFF. Looking up the rest from reference TRBV7-3 and TRBJ2-2 gives the full variable domain: GAGVSQTPSNKVTEKGKYVELRCDPISGHTALYWYRQSLGQGPEFLIYFQGTGAADDSGLPNDRFFAVRPEGSVSTLKIQRTERGDSAVYLCASSSTGGAGELFFGEGSRLTVL.